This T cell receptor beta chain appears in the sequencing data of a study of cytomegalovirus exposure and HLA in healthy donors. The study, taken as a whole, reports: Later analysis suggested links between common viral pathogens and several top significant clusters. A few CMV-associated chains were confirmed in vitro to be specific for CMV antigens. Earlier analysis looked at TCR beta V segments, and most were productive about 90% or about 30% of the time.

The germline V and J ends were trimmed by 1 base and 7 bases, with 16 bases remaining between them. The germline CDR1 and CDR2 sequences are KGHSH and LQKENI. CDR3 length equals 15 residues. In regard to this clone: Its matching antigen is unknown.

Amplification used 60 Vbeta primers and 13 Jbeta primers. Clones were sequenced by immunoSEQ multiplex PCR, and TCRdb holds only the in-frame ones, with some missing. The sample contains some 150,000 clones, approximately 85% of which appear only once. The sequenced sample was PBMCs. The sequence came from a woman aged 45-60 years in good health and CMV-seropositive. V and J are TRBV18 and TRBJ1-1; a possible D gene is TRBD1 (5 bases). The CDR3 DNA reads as TGTGCCAGCTCACCACTTACCGGGGGGTCCGGTGAAGCTTTCTTT. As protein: CASSPLTGGSGEAFF.